Presented here are 17 T cell receptor beta chains from one specimen sequenced in a study of CD4+ T cells in melanoma. The method was immunoSEQ multiplex PCR; TCRdb's version includes in-frame clones alone and lacks a portion of them. The repertoire holds roughly 19,000 clones, with around 80% as singletons. Every receptor here comes from a human donor with melanoma.

This sequence joins TRBV2 and TRBJ1-2; D is unclear. CDR3 length: 14 residues. Trimming stripped 7 bases from V and 1 base from J, with 13 bases between. CDR1 is SNHLY, CDR2 FYNNEI, per germline. CDR3 bases: TGTGCCAGCAAGGGAGGAGGTGTTAACTATGGCTACACCTTC. Protein product: CASKGGGVNYGYTF.

The chain joins TRBV4-1 to TRBJ2-5; TRBD1 might be the D (6 bases). This CDR3 is 15 amino acids long. The V and J ends lost 3 bases and 5 bases respectively, with 16 bases between them. Germline V gene sequence: CDR1 MGHRA, CDR2 YSYEKL. This chain's CDR3 is CASSHSPQGGETQYF. The CDR3 DNA reads as TGCGCCAGCAGCCATAGTCCACAGGGCGGGGAGACCCAGTACTTC.

The rearrangement uses TRBV25-1 and TRBJ1-2; D is perhaps TRBD1 (6 bases). Germline V gene lookup returns CDR1 MGHDK and CDR2 SYGVNS. CDR3 length: 16 residues. The V end lost 3 bases, the J end lost 4 bases, and 18 bases lay between the germline ends. CDR3 amino acids: CASSEVGSGATYGYTF. CDR3 bases: TGTGCCAGCAGTGAGGTTGGGTCGGGGGCAACCTATGGCTACACCTTC.

The chain links TRBV4-1 to TRBJ2-5; D could derive from TRBD1 or TRBD2 (5 bases each). The CDR3 length is 15 residues. From germline, CDR1 is MGHRA and CDR2 YSYEKL. The ends were cut back, 1 base at V and 11 bases at J, with 20 bases in the middle. The CDR3 nucleotides are TGCGCCAGCAGCCAAGTCGGGACGGGATTGAGGGAGCAGTACTTC. Amino acids: CASSQVGTGLREQYF.

The rearrangement uses TRBV6-1 and TRBJ1-1; 10 positions agree with TRBD1. V lost 6 bases to trimming and J lost 5 bases; unmatched junction nucleotides: 9. Germline CDR1 is MNHNS and CDR2 is SASEGT. This CDR3 is built from 15 residues. In DNA, the CDR3 is TGTGCCAGCAGGGGGACAGGGGCTAGGCGTACTGAAGCTTTCTTT. This codes for CASRGTGARRTEAFF.

This clone was observed a single time. The CDR3 bases are TGTGCCAGCAGCTTGGAGACTAGGACCCAGTACTTC. This gives the protein CASSLETRTQYF. The chain uses TRBV5-4 and TRBJ2-5, with D tentatively TRBD2 (6 bases). The germline CDR1 and CDR2 sequences are SGHNT and YYREEE (reference sequence). The CDR3 runs to 12 residues. V lost 0 bases and J 7 bases, leaving 7 bases between the germline ends.

V usage is TRBV5-1 and J usage is TRBJ2-3; 12 positions match TRBD2. J gave up 2 bases and V 0 bases, and 4 bases lay outside the gene matches. Germline CDR1 and CDR2: SGHRS and YFSETQ. The CDR3 extends over 17 amino acids. DNA of the CDR3: TGCGCCAGCAGCTTGGCCCGGACTAGCGGGGTCACAGATACGCAGTATTTT. This sequence encodes CASSLARTSGVTDTQYF.

The chain is built from TRBV27 and TRBJ1-5, with D perhaps matching TRBD1 (5 bases). The CDR3 is 14 amino acids. CDR1 and CDR2 from the germline V gene are MNHEY and SMNVEV (reference sequence). Deletions cut 3 bases from V and 0 bases from J, with 6 bases between. The CDR3 sequence is CASSLGGSNQPQHF. The CDR3 DNA is TGTGCCAGCAGTTTGGGGGGTAGCAATCAGCCCCAGCATTTT.

This chain joins TRBV6-4 and TRBJ1-2; 7 bases match TRBD1. There are 14 residues in the CDR3. V was pared by 0 bases and J by 4 bases, with 2 bases of the junction left unmatched. CDR1 is MRHNA, CDR2 SNTAGT, per germline. DNA for the CDR3: TGTGCCAGCAGTGACTCCGCAGGGGGCTATGGCTACACCTTC. Translated: CASSDSAGGYGYTF.

The chain links TRBV19 to TRBJ2-7; D is unresolved. CDR1 is LNHDA and CDR2 is SQIVND in the germline V gene (reference sequence). Trimming took off 2 bases at V and 0 bases at J, with 11 bases between the two ends. The CDR3 sequence is 15 residues long. CDR3 amino acids: CASSITAYSSYEQYF. The CDR3 bases are TGTGCCAGTAGTATAACAGCCTATAGCTCCTACGAGCAGTACTTC.

The V and J genes are TRBV5-4 and TRBJ1-2; maybe TRBD1 (6 bases). In germline, CDR1 is SGHNT, CDR2 YYREEE (reference sequence). The CDR3 contains 15 residues. V shed 6 bases and J shed 4 bases, with 19 bases lying between them. CDR3 sequence reads: CASTMIGGGRYGYTF. CDR3 in DNA: TGTGCCAGCACTATGATCGGGGGCGGGCGCTATGGCTACACCTTC. The variable domain in full, with the rest retrieved from reference TRBV5-4 and TRBJ1-2, is ETGVTQSPTHLIKTRGQQVTLRCSSQSGHNTVSWYQQALGQGPQFIFQYYREEENGRGNFPPRFSGLQFPNYSSELNVNALELDDSALYLCASTMIGGGRYGYTFGSGTRLTVV.

This clone was seen just once. The chain links TRBV6-5 to TRBJ2-7, with 8 nucleotides matching TRBD1. The CDR3 is made up of 14 amino acids. V lost 6 bases to trimming and J lost 7 bases; unmatched junction nucleotides: 11. The germline V gene encodes CDR1 MNHEY and CDR2 SVGAGI. The CDR3 DNA sequence: TGTGCCAGCAGCAAACCCGGGACAGGAGGTGAGCAGTACTTC. It encodes CASSKPGTGGEQYF.

This clone was seen once. V gene TRBV2 combines with J gene TRBJ2-1; 7 bases map to TRBD2. From germline, CDR1 is SNHLY and CDR2 FYNNEI. The V and J ends lost 4 bases and 7 bases, in that order; junction bases with no gene match: 4. CDR3 length: 13 residues. CDR3 residues: CASSGEGFNEQFF. The CDR3 region has the DNA TGTGCCAGCAGTGGGGAGGGATTTAATGAGCAGTTCTTC.

The V and J genes are TRBV13 and TRBJ2-7; D not resolved. Deletions cut 1 base from V and 3 bases from J, with 10 bases between. This CDR3 has 14 residues. Germline-derived CDR1 and CDR2 are PRHDT and FYEKMQ (reference sequence). The CDR3 region has the DNA TGTGCCAGCAGCTTAGCCAGGAACCTCTACGAGCAGTACTTC. Encoded protein: CASSLARNLYEQYF.

This clone was detected only a few times. This rearrangement joins TRBV25-1 to TRBJ1-1; no reliable D call. The ends were cut back, 7 bases at V and 5 bases at J, with 8 bases in the middle. The CDR3 extends over 11 amino acids. Germline CDR1 is MGHDK and CDR2 is SYGVNS. CDR3 loop: CASTWGTEAFF. The CDR3 region has the DNA TGTGCCAGCACTTGGGGAACTGAAGCTTTCTTT.

The chain joins TRBV6-5 to TRBJ1-5; 8 bases match TRBD1. Germline loops: CDR1 MNHEY, CDR2 SVGAGI. V lost 6 bases to trimming and J lost 6 bases; unmatched junction nucleotides: 10. The CDR3 has 15 residues. This CDR3 is CASSRDRGSGQPQHF. Written as DNA, the CDR3 is TGTGCCAGCAGCCGCGACAGGGGCTCGGGTCAGCCCCAGCATTTT.

The CDR3 DNA reads as TGTGCCAGCTGGGGAGGACAGGTGAACACTGAAGCTTTCTTT. It codes for CASWGGQVNTEAFF. The gene calls are TRBV18 and TRBJ1-1; 7 positions agree with TRBD1. The J segment lost 0 bases and the V segment lost 7 bases, leaving 5 bases of the junction unmatched. CDR3 length equals 14 residues. Germline V gives CDR1 KGHSH, CDR2 LQKENI.